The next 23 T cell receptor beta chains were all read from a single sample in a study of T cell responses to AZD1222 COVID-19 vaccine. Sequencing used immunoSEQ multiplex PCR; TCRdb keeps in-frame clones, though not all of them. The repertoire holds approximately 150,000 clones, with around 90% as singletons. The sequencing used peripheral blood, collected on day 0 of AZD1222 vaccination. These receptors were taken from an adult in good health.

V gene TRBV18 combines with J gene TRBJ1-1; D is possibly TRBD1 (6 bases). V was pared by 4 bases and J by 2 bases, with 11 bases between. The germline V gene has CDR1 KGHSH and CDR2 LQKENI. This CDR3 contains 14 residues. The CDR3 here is CASSQTGVNTEAFF. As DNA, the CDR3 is TGTGCCAGCTCACAGACAGGCGTTAACACTGAAGCTTTCTTT.

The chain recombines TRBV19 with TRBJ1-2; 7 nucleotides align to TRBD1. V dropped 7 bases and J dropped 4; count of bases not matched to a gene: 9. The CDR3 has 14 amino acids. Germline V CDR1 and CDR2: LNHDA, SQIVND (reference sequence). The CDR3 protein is CASTRQGPGYGYTF. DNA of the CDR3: TGTGCCAGTACGCGACAGGGACCCGGCTATGGCTACACCTTC.

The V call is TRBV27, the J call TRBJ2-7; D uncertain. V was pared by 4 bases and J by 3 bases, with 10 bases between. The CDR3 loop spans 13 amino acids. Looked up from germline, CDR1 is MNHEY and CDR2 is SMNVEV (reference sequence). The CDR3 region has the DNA TGTGCCAGCAGTTCTCGCATAGTCTACGAGCAGTACTTC. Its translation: CASSSRIVYEQYF.

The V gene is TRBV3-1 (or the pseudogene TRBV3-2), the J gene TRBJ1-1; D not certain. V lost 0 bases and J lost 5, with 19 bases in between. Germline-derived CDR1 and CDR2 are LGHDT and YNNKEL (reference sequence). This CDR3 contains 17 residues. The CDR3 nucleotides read TGTGCCAGCAGCCAAGATCTAGTACGGGTGACGGGTACTGAAGCTTTCTTT. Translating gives CASSQDLVRVTGTEAFF.

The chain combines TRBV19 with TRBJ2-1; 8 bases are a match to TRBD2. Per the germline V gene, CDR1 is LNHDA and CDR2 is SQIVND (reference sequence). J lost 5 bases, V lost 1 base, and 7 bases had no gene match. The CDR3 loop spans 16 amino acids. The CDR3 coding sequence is TGTGCCAGTAGTATAGGGAGTAGCGGGAATAACAATGAGCAGTTCTTC. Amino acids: CASSIGSSGNNNEQFF.

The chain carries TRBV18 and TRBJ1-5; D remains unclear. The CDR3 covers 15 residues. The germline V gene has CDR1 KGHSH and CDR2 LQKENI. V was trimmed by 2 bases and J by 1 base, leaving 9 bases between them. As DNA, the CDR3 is TGTGCCAGCTCACCAGAATTTGGGAGCAATCAGCCCCAGCATTTT. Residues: CASSPEFGSNQPQHF.

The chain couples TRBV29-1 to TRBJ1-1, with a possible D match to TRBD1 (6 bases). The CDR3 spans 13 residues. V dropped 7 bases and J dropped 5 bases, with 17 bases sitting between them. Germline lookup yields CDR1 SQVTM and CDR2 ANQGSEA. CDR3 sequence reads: CSGVRDKRTEAFF. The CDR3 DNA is TGCAGCGGTGTCCGGGACAAGAGGACTGAAGCTTTCTTT.

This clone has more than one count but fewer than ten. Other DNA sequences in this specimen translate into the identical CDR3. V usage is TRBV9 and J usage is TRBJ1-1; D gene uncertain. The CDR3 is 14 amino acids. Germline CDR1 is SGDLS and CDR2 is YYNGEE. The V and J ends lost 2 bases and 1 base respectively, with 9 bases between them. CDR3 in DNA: TGTGCCAGCAGCGTTAACTCAGGGAACACTGAAGCTTTCTTT. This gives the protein CASSVNSGNTEAFF.

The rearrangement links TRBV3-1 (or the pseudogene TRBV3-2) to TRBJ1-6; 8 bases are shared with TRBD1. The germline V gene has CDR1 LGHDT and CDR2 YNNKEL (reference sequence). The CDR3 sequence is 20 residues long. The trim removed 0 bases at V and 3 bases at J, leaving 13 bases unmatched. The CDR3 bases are TGTGCCAGCAGCCAAGATCGCGGGACCTCCGGGACAGGCTATAATTCACCCCTCCACTTT. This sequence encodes CASSQDRGTSGTGYNSPLHF.

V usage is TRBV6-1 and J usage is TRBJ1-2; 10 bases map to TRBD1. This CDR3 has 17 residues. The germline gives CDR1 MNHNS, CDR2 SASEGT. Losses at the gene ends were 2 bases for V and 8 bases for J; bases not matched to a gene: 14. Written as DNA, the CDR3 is TGTGCCAGCAGTGAAACCCTGACAGGGGGCAATTTGCGAGGCTACACCTTC. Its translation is CASSETLTGGNLRGYTF.

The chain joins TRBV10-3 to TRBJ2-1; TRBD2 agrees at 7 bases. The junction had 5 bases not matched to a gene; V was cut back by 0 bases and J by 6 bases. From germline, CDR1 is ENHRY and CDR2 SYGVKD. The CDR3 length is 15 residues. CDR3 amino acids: CAISESVTSSNEQFF. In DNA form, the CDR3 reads TGTGCCATCAGTGAGTCAGTGACTAGCTCCAATGAGCAGTTCTTC.

The CDR3: CAWSLGQGDSPLHF. The CDR3 bases are TGTGCCTGGAGTCTCGGACAGGGGGATTCACCCCTCCACTTT. The rearrangement uses TRBV30 and TRBJ1-6, with 10 bases aligning to TRBD1. CDR3 length: 14 residues. V shed 2 bases, J shed 8 bases, and the junction held 3 bases outside the gene matches. Germline V CDR1 and CDR2: GTSNPN, SVGIG (reference sequence).

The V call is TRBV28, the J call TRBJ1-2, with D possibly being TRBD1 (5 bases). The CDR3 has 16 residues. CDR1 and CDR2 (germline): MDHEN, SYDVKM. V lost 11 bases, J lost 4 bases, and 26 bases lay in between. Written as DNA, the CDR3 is TGTGCCGCCAGCATGGACCCCTCGCAGGGAAGCTATGGCTACACCTTC. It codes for CAASMDPSQGSYGYTF.

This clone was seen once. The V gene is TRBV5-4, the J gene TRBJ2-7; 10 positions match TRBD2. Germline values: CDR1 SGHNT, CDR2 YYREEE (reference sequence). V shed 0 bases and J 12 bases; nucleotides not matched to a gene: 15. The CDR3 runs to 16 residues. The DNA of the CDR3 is TGTGCCAGCAGCTTGGGAGCTAGCGGGAGCCTCGAGAGTCGGTACTTC. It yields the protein CASSLGASGSLESRYF. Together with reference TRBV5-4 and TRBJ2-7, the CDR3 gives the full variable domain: ETGVTQSPTHLIKTRGQQVTLRCSSQSGHNTVSWYQQALGQGPQFIFQYYREEENGRGNFPPRFSGLQFPNYSSELNVNALELDDSALYLCASSLGASGSLESRYFGPGTRLTVT.

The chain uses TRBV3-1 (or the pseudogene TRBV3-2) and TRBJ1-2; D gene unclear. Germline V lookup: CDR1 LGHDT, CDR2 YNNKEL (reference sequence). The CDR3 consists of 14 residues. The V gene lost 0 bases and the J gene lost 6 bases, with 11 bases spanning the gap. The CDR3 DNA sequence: TGTGCCAGCAGCCAAGAATCCCGGGCAGATGGCTACACCTTC. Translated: CASSQESRADGYTF.

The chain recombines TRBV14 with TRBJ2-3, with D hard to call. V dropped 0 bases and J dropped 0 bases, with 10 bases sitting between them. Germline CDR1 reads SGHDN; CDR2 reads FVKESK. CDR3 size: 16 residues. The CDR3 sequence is CASSQEWGYSTDTQYF. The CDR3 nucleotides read TGTGCCAGCAGCCAAGAATGGGGATATAGCACAGATACGCAGTATTTT.

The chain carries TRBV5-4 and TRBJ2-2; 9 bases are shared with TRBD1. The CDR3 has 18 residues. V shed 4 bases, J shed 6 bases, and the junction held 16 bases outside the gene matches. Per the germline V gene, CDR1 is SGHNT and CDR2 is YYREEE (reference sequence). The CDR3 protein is CASSPTAWGQGISGELFF. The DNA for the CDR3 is TGTGCCAGCAGCCCGACCGCTTGGGGACAGGGTATCTCCGGGGAGCTGTTTTTT.

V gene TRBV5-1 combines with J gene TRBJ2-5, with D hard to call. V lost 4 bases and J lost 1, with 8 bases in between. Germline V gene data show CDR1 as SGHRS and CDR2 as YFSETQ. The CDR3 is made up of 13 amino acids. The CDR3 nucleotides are TGCGCCAGCAGCCTCGGGTCCCAAGAGACCCAGTACTTC. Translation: CASSLGSQETQYF.

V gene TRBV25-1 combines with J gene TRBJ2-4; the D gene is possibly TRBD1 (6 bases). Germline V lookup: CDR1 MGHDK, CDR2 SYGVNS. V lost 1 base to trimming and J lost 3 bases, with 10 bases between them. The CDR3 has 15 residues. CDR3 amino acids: CASSEFRGSKNIQYF. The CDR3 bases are TGTGCCAGCAGTGAATTCAGGGGAAGCAAAAACATTCAGTACTTC.

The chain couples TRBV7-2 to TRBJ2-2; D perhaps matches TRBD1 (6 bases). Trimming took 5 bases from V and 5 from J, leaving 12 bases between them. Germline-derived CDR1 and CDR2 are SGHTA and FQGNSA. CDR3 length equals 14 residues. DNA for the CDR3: TGTGCCAGCAGCCCGGACAGTTATACCGGGGAGCTGTTTTTT. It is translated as CASSPDSYTGELFF. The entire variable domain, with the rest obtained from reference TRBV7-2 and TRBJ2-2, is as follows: GAGVSQSPSNKVTEKGKDVELRCDPISGHTALYWYRQSLGQGLEFLIYFQGNSAPDKSGLPSDRFSAERTGGSVSTLTIQRTQQEDSAVYLCASSPDSYTGELFFGEGSRLTVL.

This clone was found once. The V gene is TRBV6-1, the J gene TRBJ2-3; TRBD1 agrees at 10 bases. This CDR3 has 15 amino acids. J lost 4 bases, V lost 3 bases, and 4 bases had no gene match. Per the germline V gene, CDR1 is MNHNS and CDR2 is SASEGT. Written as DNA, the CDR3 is TGTGCCAGCAGTGATATGACAGGGGGCCCAGATACGCAGTATTTT. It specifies CASSDMTGGPDTQYF.

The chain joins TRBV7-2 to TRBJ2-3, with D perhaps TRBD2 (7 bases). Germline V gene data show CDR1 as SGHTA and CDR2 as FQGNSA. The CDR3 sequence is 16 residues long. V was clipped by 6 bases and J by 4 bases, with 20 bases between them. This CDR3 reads CASSPRGGGGADTQYF. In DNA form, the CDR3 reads TGTGCCAGCAGTCCCCGAGGGGGAGGGGGGGCAGATACGCAGTATTTT.

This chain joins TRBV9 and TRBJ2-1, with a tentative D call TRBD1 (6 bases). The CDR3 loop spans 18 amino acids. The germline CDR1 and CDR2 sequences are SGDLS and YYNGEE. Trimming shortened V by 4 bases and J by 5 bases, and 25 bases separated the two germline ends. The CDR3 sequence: CASSPHPGTITSNNEQFF. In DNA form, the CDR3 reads TGTGCCAGCAGCCCCCATCCCGGGACAATAACCTCGAACAATGAGCAGTTCTTC.